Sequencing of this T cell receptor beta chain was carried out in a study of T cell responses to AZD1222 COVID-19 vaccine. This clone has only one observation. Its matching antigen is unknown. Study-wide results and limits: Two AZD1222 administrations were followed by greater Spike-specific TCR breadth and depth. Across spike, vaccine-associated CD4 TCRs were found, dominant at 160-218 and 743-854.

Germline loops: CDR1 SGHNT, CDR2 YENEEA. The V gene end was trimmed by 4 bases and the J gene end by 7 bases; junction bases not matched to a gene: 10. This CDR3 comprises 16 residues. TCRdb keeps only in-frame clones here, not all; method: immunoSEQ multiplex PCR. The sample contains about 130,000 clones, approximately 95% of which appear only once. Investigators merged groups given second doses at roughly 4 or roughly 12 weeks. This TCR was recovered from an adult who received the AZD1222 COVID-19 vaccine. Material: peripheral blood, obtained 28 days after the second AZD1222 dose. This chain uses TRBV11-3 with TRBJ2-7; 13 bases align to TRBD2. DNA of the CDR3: TGTGCCAGCAGCTCCGCAACTAGCGGGGGGGCGGGTGAGCAGTACTTC. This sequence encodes CASSSATSGGAGEQYF. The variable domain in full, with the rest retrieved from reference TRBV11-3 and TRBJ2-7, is EAGVVQSPRYKIIEKKQPVAFWCNPISGHNTLYWYLQNLGQGPELLIRYENEEAVDDSQLPKDRFSAERLKGVDSTLKIQPAELGDSAVYLCASSSATSGGAGEQYFGPGTRLTVT.